One T cell receptor (beta chain) is described in this entry. The data were obtained in a study of T cells in localized non-small cell lung cancer. This CDR3 spans 13 amino acids. After removal of 5 bases from V and 6 bases from J, the junction contained 3 bases not matched to a gene. Germline lookup yields CDR1 LNHDA and CDR2 SQIVND (reference sequence). TCRdb's copy holds only in-frame clones and misses some; the assay was immunoSEQ multiplex PCR. The sample lists some 37,000 clones, over 80% occurring once. The chain carries TRBV19 and TRBJ2-7; 11 positions match TRBD1. The receptor was isolated from a woman aged 35 to 70 with stage I lung adenocarcinoma. Sequencing used peripheral blood, obtained before any cancer treatment. CDR3 residues: CASSLGQGGEQYF. The DNA of the CDR3 is TGTGCCAGTAGTTTGGGACAGGGGGGCGAGCAGTACTTC.